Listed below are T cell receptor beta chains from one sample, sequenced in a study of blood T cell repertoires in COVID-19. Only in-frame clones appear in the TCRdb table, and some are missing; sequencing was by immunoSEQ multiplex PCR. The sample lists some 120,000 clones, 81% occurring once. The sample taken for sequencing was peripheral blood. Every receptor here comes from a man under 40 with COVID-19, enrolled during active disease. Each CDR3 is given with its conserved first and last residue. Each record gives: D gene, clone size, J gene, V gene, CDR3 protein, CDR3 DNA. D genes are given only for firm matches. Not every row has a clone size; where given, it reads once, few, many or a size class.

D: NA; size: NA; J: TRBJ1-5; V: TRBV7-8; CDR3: CASSLGGGSGRFSNQPQHF; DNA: TGTGCCAGCAGCTTAGGGGGGGGTTCGGGGCGGTTTAGCAATCAGCCCCAGCATTTT
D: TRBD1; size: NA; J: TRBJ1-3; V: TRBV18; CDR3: CASSPYRDSSGNTIYF; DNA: TGTGCCAGCTCGCCCTATCGGGACAGCTCTGGAAACACCATATATTTT
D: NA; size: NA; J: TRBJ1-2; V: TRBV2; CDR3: CASSFLYGYTF; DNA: TGTGCCAGCAGTTTTCTCTATGGCTACACCTTC
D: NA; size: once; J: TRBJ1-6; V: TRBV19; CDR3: CASSSEGYNSPLHF; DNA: TGTGCCAGTAGTAGTGAGGGCTATAATTCACCCCTCCACTTT
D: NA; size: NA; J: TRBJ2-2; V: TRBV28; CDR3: CASSPPGSYTGELFF; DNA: TGTGCCAGCAGCCCCCCGGGGTCGTACACCGGGGAGCTGTTTTTT
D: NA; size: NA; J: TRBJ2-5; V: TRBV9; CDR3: CASSVGVGAETQYF; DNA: TGTGCCAGCAGCGTAGGGGTAGGGGCAGAGACCCAGTACTTC
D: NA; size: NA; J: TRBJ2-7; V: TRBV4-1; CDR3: CASSQEPGESYEQYF; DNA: TGCGCCAGCAGCCAAGAGCCAGGGGAGTCCTACGAGCAGTACTTC
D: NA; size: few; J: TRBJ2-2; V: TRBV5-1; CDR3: CASSLVGDGELFF; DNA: TGCGCCAGCAGCTTGGTCGGGGACGGGGAGCTGTTTTTT
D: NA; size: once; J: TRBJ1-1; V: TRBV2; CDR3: CASSLSGQRNTEAFF; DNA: TGTGCCAGCAGTCTCTCGGGACAACGGAACACTGAAGCTTTCTTT
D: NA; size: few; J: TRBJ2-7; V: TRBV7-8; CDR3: CASSLAVEYEQYF; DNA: TGTGCCAGCAGTCTCGCGGTGGAGTACGAGCAGTACTTC
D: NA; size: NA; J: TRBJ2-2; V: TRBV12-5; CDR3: CASGAGQLTGELFF; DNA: TGTGCTAGTGGTGCGGGACAGCTCACCGGGGAGCTGTTTTTT
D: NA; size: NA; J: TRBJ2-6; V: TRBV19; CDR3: CASSDAGANVLTF; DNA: TGTGCCAGTAGTGATGCGGGGGCCAACGTCCTGACTTTC
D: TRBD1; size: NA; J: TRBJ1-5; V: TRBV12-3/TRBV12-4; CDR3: CASSLDPGQKHF; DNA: TGTGCCAGCAGTTTAGATCCGGGACAGAAGCATTTT
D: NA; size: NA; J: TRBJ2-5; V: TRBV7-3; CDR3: CASSSGQGETQYF; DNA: TGTGCCAGCAGCTCCGGGCAGGGAGAGACCCAGTACTTC
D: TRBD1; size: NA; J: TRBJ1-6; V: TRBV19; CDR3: CASSILPDRGLGSPLHF; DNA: TGTGCCAGTAGTATCCTCCCCGACAGGGGGCTGGGATCACCCCTCCACTTT
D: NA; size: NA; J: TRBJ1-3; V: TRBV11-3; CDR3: CASSLVRSGNTIYF; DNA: TGTGCCAGCAGCTTAGTCCGCTCTGGAAACACCATATATTTT